Listed here are 15 T cell receptor beta chains from one sample, sequenced in a study of regulatory T cells in long-lasting Graves disease. Documented time point: newly diagnosed GD, antithyroid drugs for less than 3 months. The TCR library was made from RNA extracted from PBMCs. According to the study, TCR beta libraries were built with iRepertoire HTBI primers and CDR3-region Arm-PCR. TCRdb used MiXCR to reprocess the multiplex PCR reads, holding one entry per CDR3 protein. This sample has 380,000 or so distinct CDR3 sequences; 15% to 20% occur once, and the top ten carry around 20%. This sample was shared with a second study, whose subject was T cells in Graves' hyperthyroidism and ophthalmopathy.

This specimen was peripheral blood mononuclear cells (PBMCs), taken at new diagnosis, from a patient treated with antithyroid drugs. Every receptor here comes from a woman aged 18-35 years with Graves disease.

The chain joins TRBV28 to TRBJ2-1; D is tentatively TRBD1 or TRBD2 (5 bases each). The germline V gene has CDR1 MDHEN and CDR2 SYDVKM. This CDR3 region has 15 residues. Trimming cost V 6 bases and J 3 bases, with 15 bases left between them. The CDR3 DNA reads as TGTGCCAGCAGCCCCGGGGCGGCAGGCTACAATGAGCAGTTCTTC. Protein sequence: CASSPGAAGYNEQFF.

The V and J genes are TRBV5-5 and TRBJ2-7, with TRBD2 as a possible D gene (6 bases). The CDR3 contains 16 residues. Trimming left V 1 base short and J 0 bases short, with 14 bases between. Per germline, CDR1 SGHKS and CDR2 YYEKEE (reference sequence). In DNA, the CDR3 is TGTGCCAGCAGCTTGACCGGTGGGGGGAGCTCCTACGAGCAGTACTTC. It yields the protein CASSLTGGGSSYEQYF.

This clonotype was found a few times. The genes are TRBV6-1 and TRBJ2-1, with TRBD2 matching over 7 bases. This CDR3 is built from 15 residues. Germline assignment: CDR1 MNHNS and CDR2 SASEGT. V lost 4 bases, J lost 0 bases, and 3 bases stayed unmatched. This CDR3 is CASSGRGDSYNEQFF. The CDR3 bases are TGTGCCAGCAGTGGTCGGGGGGACTCCTACAATGAGCAGTTCTTC.

This clonotype has a count of ten or more. The genes are TRBV3-1 and TRBJ2-7; 7 bases map to TRBD1. Germline trimming cut 0 bases from V and 8 bases from J; bases unmatched to any gene: 7. The CDR3 consists of 14 residues. Germline CDR1 LGHDT, CDR2 YNNKEL (reference sequence). The CDR3 sequence: CASSQDLGGAKQYF. The DNA of the CDR3 is TGTGCCAGCAGCCAAGATCTAGGGGGCGCTAAGCAGTACTTC.

The rearrangement links TRBV10-3 to TRBJ2-3; 13 bases match TRBD2. CDR3 length equals 16 residues. The V gene end was trimmed by 5 bases and the J gene end by 5 bases; junction bases not matched to a gene: 7. CDR1 is ENHRY, CDR2 SYGVKD, per germline. CDR3 nucleotide sequence: TGTGCCATCAGTCTACTAGCGGGGGGGCCAGGAGATACGCAGTATTTT. It is translated as CAISLLAGGPGDTQYF.

This clonotype was counted at least ten times. V usage is TRBV3-1 and J usage is TRBJ2-7, with a tentative D call TRBD1 (6 bases). V was pared by 0 bases and J by 2 bases, with 11 bases between. Germline assignment: CDR1 LGHDT and CDR2 YNNKEL (reference sequence). CDR3 size: 15 residues. This chain's CDR3 is CASSQDPTGTYEQYF. The CDR3 nucleotides are TGTGCCAGCAGCCAAGACCCTACAGGGACCTACGAGCAGTACTTC.

The table lists this clonotype with many counts. CDR3 bases: TGTGCCAGCAGGGCACCGGGACACCCAGTCTACGAGCAGTACTTC. It encodes CASRAPGHPVYEQYF. The chain couples TRBV11-2 to TRBJ2-7; perhaps TRBD1 as D (6 bases). V was trimmed by 6 bases and J by 3 bases, leaving 18 bases between them. The CDR3 contains 15 residues. CDR1 is SGHAT, CDR2 FQNNGV, per germline. The full variable domain, with the rest looked up from reference TRBV11-2 and TRBJ2-7, is EAGVAQSPRYKIIEKRQSVAFWCNPISGHATLYWYQQILGQGPKLLIQFQNNGVVDDSQLPKDRFSAERLKGVDSTLKIQPAKLEDSAVYLCASRAPGHPVYEQYFGPGTRLTVT.

This clonotype was recorded at least ten times. The chain joins TRBV12-3 or TRBV12-4 to TRBJ1-2; D call uncertain. With 7 bases removed from V and 5 bases from J, the gap between germline ends came to 11 bases. CDR3 length: 12 residues. In DNA form, the CDR3 reads TGTGCCAGCACCATGGACGATTATGGCTACACCTTC. This gives the protein CASTMDDYGYTF.

This clonotype was observed at least ten times. As DNA, the CDR3 is TGCAGTGCTAGTTCGAGAGGCCCTGCGGTCTACAATGAGCAGTTCTTC. It encodes CSASSRGPAVYNEQFF. V is TRBV20-1 and J is TRBJ2-1; D is unclear. Germline lookup yields CDR1 DFQATT and CDR2 SNEGSKA (reference sequence). CDR3 length: 16 residues. V lost 3 bases and J lost 3, with 18 bases in between.

This clonotype was counted many times. The rearrangement joins TRBV7-3 to TRBJ2-3; 8 bases map to TRBD2. This CDR3 has 15 amino acids. V lost 3 bases and J lost 4; bases outside the gene matches: 6. Germline V gives CDR1 SGHTA, CDR2 FQGTGA. CDR3 amino acids: CASSLLGGASDTQYF. CDR3 sequence (DNA): TGTGCCAGCAGCTTGCTCGGGGGGGCTTCAGATACGCAGTATTTT.

The V call is TRBV19, the J call TRBJ2-2; D tentatively reads TRBD1 or TRBD2 (7 bases each). The CDR3 contains 15 residues. With 5 bases removed from V and 5 bases from J, the gap between germline ends came to 15 bases. CDR1 and CDR2 (germline): LNHDA, SQIVND (reference sequence). CDR3 loop: CASSSHRGGTGELFF. As DNA, the CDR3 is TGTGCCAGTAGTTCCCACAGGGGAGGGACCGGGGAGCTGTTTTTT.

The chain employs TRBV24-1 and TRBJ2-3, with D unresolved. The ends were cut back, 6 bases at V and 2 bases at J, with 17 bases in the middle. The CDR3 has 16 residues. Germline values: CDR1 KGHDR, CDR2 SFDVKD. The CDR3 here is CATSLTDLGITDTQYF. CDR3 coding DNA: TGTGCCACCAGTTTGACGGATCTGGGGATCACAGATACGCAGTATTTT.

This clonotype was recorded many times. The chain couples TRBV5-1 to TRBJ1-5, with D possibly TRBD1 on 5 matching bases. CDR1 and CDR2 from the germline V gene are SGHRS and YFSETQ. This CDR3 is built from 15 residues. Trimming cost V 0 bases and J 5 bases, with 12 bases left between them. The CDR3, as DNA: TGCGCCAGCAGCTTGGCCGGTCGGGGGGATCAGCCCCAGCATTTT. Amino acid sequence: CASSLAGRGDQPQHF.

This clonotype was found a few times. The chain couples TRBV28 to TRBJ1-6; no firm D call. V was clipped by 3 bases and J by 3 bases, with 12 bases between them. The CDR3 has 16 residues. In germline, CDR1 is MDHEN, CDR2 SYDVKM. CDR3: CASSFLQGFYNSPLHF. In nucleotides, the CDR3 is TGTGCCAGCAGTTTTCTCCAAGGCTTCTATAATTCACCCCTCCACTTT. The whole variable domain, remainder taken from reference TRBV28 and TRBJ1-6, is DVKVTQSSRYLVKRTGEKVFLECVQDMDHENMFWYRQDPGLGLRLIYFSYDVKMKEKGDIPEGYSVSREKKERFSLILESASTNQTSMYLCASSFLQGFYNSPLHFGNGTRLTVT.

The rearrangement joins TRBV15 to TRBJ1-6; D gene uncertain. The length of the CDR3 is 16 residues. Germline CDR1 reads LNHNV; CDR2 reads YYDKDF (reference sequence). Trimming pared 4 bases from V and 7 bases from J, leaving 17 bases between. The CDR3 DNA follows: TGTGCCACCAGCACAACTTTAGGACCGACCAATTCACCCCTCCACTTT. Protein product: CATSTTLGPTNSPLHF.